The next 2 T cell receptor beta chains were all read from a single sample in a study of regulatory T cells in long-lasting Graves disease (dated by TCRdb to about 2021). Library generation was performed with multiplex PCR. Sequencing used an Illumina HiSeq 4000. CDR3 regions were amplified by Arm-PCR with iRepertoire HTBI primers to construct TCR beta libraries. TCRdb trimmed public reads at Q25 via fastp, called clones via MiXCR and kept in-frame beta chains. CDR3 protein sequences are deduplicated, and each keeps its most common genes and DNA. A total of around 340,000 distinct CDR3 sequences appear in this sample, around 19% of them only once. The ten largest make up approximately 31% of the sample. The time point label for this specimen denotes: persistent/refractory GD, antithyroid drugs over 5 years with positive TRAb. RNA was extracted from PBMCs in TRIzol for both TCR sequencing and RNA sequencing.

The source was peripheral blood mononuclear cells (PBMCs), collected when the disease was refractory, from a patient treated with antithyroid drugs. Receptors were obtained from a female donor with Graves disease.

This clonotype has a count of ten or more. The chain is built from TRBV12-3 or TRBV12-4 and TRBJ1-1; no clear D gene. The CDR3 has 13 residues. Trimming removed 6 bases from V and 0 bases from J, with 8 bases in between. DNA of the CDR3: TGTGCCAGCAGGGCAGCGGTGAACACTGAAGCTTTCTTT. It specifies CASRAAVNTEAFF.

This clonotype was seen many times. The chain employs TRBV6-5 and TRBJ1-5; 10 bases agree with TRBD1. CDR1 is MNHEY, CDR2 SVGAGI, per germline. The V gene end was trimmed by 2 bases and the J gene end by 3 bases; junction bases not matched to a gene: 10. This CDR3 is built from 18 residues. The CDR3 sequence: CASSYGQGGGTINQPQHF. CDR3 bases: TGTGCCAGCAGTTACGGACAGGGGGGGGGAACAATCAATCAGCCCCAGCATTTT.